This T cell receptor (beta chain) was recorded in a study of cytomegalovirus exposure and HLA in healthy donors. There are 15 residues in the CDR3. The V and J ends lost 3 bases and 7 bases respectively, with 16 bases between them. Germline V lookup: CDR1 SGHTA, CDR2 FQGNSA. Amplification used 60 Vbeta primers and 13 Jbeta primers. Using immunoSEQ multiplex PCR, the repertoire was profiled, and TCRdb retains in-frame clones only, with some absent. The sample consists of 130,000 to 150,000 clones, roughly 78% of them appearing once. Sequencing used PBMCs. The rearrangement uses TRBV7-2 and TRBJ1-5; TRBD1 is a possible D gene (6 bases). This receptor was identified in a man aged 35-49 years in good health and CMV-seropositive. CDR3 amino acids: CASSFTGGAGQPQHF. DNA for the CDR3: TGTGCCAGCAGCTTCACGGGGGGCGCTGGGCAGCCCCAGCATTTT.